These 6 T cell receptor beta chains share one sample of origin, sequenced in a study of beta chain features in type 1 diabetes. The whole isolated RNA underwent reverse transcription, so sequencing captured expressed TCRB transcripts. Some clones are missing from TCRdb's copy, which holds only in-frame ones; the method was immunoSEQ multiplex PCR. This sample carries roughly 400,000 clones, about 15% of them seen once, and the ten largest clones take approximately 0.019%. The sequenced sample consisted of naive CD4+ T cells from blood. These receptors were obtained from a woman aged 18-30 years in good health.

This rearrangement joins TRBV5-1 to TRBJ2-1; no clear D. Germline CDR1 and CDR2: SGHRS and YFSETQ. The germline V and J ends were trimmed by 4 bases and 7 bases, with 12 bases remaining between them. The CDR3 contains 13 residues. CDR3 nucleotide sequence: TGCGCCAGCAGCACCCAACTTGCAAATGAGCAGTTCTTC. Protein product: CASSTQLANEQFF.

This clone was counted between two and nine times. This chain joins TRBV20-1 and TRBJ1-2, with D unresolved. Germline V gene sequence: CDR1 DFQATT, CDR2 SNEGSKA (reference sequence). The CDR3 consists of 11 residues. Trimming left V 3 bases short and J 3 bases short, with 5 bases between. CDR3 in amino acids: CSAREYYGYTF. CDR3 nucleotide sequence: TGCAGTGCTAGGGAGTACTATGGCTACACCTTC.

The V gene is TRBV5-1, the J gene TRBJ2-7, with D perhaps matching TRBD2 (6 bases). The CDR3 has 15 amino acids. The ends were cut back, 1 base at V and 3 bases at J, with 14 bases in the middle. CDR1 and CDR2 (germline): SGHRS, YFSETQ. The CDR3: CASSLSAGKVYEQYF. The CDR3 region has the DNA TGCGCCAGCAGCTTGTCGGCGGGGAAGGTCTACGAGCAGTACTTC.

This rearrangement joins TRBV28 to TRBJ2-1; D may be TRBD1 (5 bases). Germline V gene data show CDR1 as MDHEN and CDR2 as SYDVKM. Between the trimmed V and J ends, which lost 6 bases and 1 base, there was a span of 13 bases. CDR3 size: 15 residues. Written as DNA, the CDR3 is TGTGCCAGCAGCCACCAGGGCGTATCCTACAATGAGCAGTTCTTC. This codes for CASSHQGVSYNEQFF.

V usage is TRBV7-9 and J usage is TRBJ2-5; 7 nucleotides match TRBD1. V dropped 6 bases and J dropped 1; count of bases not matched to a gene: 5. CDR1 and CDR2 from the germline V gene are SEHNR and FQNEAQ (reference sequence). The CDR3 totals 14 residues. CDR3 loop: CASRPDRAQETQYF. For the CDR3, the DNA is TGTGCCAGCAGACCAGACAGGGCCCAAGAGACCCAGTACTTC.

The chain recombines TRBV30 with TRBJ2-5; 15 nucleotides agree with TRBD2. With the DNA end fitting TRBJ2-7 better, the J assignment may be wrong. Germline values: CDR1 GTSNPN, CDR2 SVGIG (reference sequence). There are 17 residues in the CDR3. The CDR3 DNA follows: TGTGCCTGGAGTCCCCAGAGGACTAGCGGGAGGGCCTACGAGCAGTACTTC. This sequence encodes CAWSPQRTSGRAYEQYF.